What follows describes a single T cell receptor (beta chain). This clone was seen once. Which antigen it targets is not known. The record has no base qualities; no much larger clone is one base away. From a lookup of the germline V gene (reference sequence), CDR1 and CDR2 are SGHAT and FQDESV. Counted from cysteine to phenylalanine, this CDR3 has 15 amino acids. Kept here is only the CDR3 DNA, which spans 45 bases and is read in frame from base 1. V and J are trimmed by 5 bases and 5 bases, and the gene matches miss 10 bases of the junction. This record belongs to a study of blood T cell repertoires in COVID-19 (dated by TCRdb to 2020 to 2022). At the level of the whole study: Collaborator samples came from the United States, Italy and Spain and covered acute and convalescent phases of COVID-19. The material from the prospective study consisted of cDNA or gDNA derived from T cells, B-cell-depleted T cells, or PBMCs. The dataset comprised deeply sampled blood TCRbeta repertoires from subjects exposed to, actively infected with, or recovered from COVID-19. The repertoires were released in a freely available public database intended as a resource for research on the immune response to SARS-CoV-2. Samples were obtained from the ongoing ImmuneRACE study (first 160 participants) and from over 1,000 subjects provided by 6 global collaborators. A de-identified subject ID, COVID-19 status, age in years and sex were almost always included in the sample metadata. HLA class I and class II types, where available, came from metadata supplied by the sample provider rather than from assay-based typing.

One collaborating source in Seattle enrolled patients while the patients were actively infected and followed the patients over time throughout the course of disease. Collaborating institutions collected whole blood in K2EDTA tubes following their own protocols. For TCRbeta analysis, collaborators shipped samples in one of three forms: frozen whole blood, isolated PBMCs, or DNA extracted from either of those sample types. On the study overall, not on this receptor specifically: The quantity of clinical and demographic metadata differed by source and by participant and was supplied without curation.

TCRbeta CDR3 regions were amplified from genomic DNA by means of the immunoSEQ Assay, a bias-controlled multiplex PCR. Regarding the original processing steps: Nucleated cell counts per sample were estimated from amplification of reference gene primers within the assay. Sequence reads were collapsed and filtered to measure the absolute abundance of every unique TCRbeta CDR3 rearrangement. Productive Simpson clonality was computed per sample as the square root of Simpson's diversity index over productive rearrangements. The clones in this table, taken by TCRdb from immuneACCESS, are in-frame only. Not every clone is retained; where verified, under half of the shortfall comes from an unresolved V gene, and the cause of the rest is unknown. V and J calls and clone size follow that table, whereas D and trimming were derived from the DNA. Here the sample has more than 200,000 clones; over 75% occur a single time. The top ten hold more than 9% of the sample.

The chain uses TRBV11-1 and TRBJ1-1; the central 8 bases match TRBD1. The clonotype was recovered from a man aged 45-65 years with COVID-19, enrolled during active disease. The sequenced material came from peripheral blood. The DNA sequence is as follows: TGTGCCAGCAGCCAGTGGATGACAGGGGTAACTGAAGCTTTCTTT. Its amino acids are CASSQWMTGVTEAFF.